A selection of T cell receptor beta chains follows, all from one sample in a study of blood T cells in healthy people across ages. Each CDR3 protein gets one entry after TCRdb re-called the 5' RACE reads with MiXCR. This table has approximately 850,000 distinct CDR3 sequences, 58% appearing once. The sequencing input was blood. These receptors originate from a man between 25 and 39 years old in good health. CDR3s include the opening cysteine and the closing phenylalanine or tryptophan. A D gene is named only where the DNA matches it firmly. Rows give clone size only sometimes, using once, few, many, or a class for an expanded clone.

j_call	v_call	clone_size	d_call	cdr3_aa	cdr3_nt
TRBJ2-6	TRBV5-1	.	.	CASSLYRPSGANVLTF	TGCGCCAGCAGCTTGTACAGACCGTCTGGGGCCAACGTCCTGACTTTC
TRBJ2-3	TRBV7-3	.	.	CASSLYREPPGDTQYF	TGTGCCAGCAGCTTATACCGGGAGCCACCGGGAGATACGCAGTATTTT
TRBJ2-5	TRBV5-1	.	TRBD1	CASSSPGQGPFETQYF	TGCGCCAGCAGCTCCCCGGGACAGGGGCCCTTTGAGACCCAGTACTTC
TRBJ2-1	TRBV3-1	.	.	CASSQVLAVNEQFF	TGTGCCAGCAGCCAAGTTTTAGCGGTCAATGAGCAGTTCTTC
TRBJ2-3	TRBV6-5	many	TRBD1	CASRTQGADTQYF	TGTGCCAGCAGAACACAGGGGGCAGATACGCAGTATTTT
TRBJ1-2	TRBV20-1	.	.	CSAREPGTYGYTF	TGCAGTGCTAGAGAACCGGGAACCTATGGCTACACCTTC
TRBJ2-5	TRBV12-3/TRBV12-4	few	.	CASSTRLQETQYF	TGTGCCAGCAGTACCAGGCTACAAGAGACCCAGTACTTC
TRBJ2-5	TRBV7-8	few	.	CASTLGGAVEQYF	TGTGCCAGCACCCTAGGGGGAGCGGTAGAGCAGTACTTC
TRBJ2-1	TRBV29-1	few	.	CSAAYLVNSYNEQFF	TGCAGCGCAGCCTATTTAGTTAACTCCTACAATGAGCAGTTCTTC
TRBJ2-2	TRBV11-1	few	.	CASSLINTGELFF	TGTGCCAGCAGCTTAATTAACACCGGGGAGCTGTTTTTT
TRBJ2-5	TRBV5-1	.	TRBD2	CASSAGTSGRRAEQYF	TGCGCCAGCAGCGCCGGGACTAGCGGGCGGAGGGCGGAGCAGTACTTC
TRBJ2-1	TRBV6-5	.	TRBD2	CASRLLASSYNEQFF	TGTGCCAGCAGACTACTAGCGAGCTCCTACAATGAGCAGTTCTTC
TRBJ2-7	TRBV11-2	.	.	CASSLAGVGPYEQYF	TGTGCCAGCAGCTTAGCAGGGGTGGGACCTTACGAGCAGTACTTC
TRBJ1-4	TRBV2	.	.	CASNVGQKASGEKLFF	TGTGCCAGCAATGTAGGACAGAAAGCATCGGGTGAAAAACTGTTTTTT
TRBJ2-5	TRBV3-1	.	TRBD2	CASSQTLAGETQYF	TGTGCCAGCAGCCAGACACTAGCGGGAGAGACCCAGTACTTC
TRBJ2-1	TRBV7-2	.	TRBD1	CASSEPGTGYNEQFF	TGTGCCAGCAGCGAACCCGGGACAGGTTACAATGAGCAGTTCTTC
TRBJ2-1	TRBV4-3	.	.	CASRTTERVYNEQFF	TGCGCCAGCAGAACCACGGAGAGGGTCTACAATGAGCAGTTCTTC
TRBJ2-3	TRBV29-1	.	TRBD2	CSVEDRGEGTDTQYF	TGCAGCGTTGAAGATCGAGGGGAGGGGACAGATACGCAGTATTTT
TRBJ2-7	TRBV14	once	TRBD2	CASSQVTSGEQYF	TGTGCCAGCAGCCAAGTGACTAGCGGCGAGCAGTACTTC
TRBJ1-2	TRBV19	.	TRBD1	CASTDRVNSGYTF	TGTGCCAGTACGGACAGGGTGAACTCTGGCTACACCTTC
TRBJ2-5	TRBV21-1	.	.	CASETRGRERETQYF	TGTGCCAGCGAGACCCGTGGCCGGGAACGAGAGACCCAGTACTTC
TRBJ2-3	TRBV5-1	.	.	CASSGDITDTQYF	TGCGCCAGCAGCGGCGACATCACAGATACGCAGTATTTT
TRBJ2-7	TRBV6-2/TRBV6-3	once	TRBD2	CASSYSPGTSPFEQYF	TGTGCCAGCAGTTACTCACCCGGGACTAGCCCCTTCGAGCAGTACTTC
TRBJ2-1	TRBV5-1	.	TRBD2	CASSPRTSGDQSEQFF	TGCGCCAGCAGCCCCAGGACTAGCGGGGACCAGAGTGAGCAGTTCTTC
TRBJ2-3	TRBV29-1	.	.	CSVASSMMQGDTQYF	TGCAGCGTTGCGTCTAGCATGATGCAGGGGGATACGCAGTATTTT
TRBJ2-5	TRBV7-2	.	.	CASIFADANRVSETQYF	TGTGCCAGCATCTTCGCGGACGCGAACAGGGTGTCGGAGACCCAGTACTTC
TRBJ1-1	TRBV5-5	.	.	CASSLSGSEAFF	TGTGCCAGCAGCTTGTCTGGGTCGGAAGCTTTCTTT
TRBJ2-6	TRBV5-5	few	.	CASSPTRVTGANVLTF	TGTGCCAGCAGCCCCACCAGGGTGACTGGGGCCAACGTCCTGACTTTC
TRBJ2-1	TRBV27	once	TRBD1	CASSWGQVLNEQFF	TGTGCCAGCAGTTGGGGACAGGTACTCAATGAGCAGTTCTTC
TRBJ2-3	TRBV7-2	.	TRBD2	CASSGRGDETDAQYF	TGTGCCAGCAGCGGGCGGGGGGACGAGACAGATGCGCAGTATTTT
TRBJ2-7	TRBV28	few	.	CASSYRDTRSYEQYF	TGTGCCAGCAGTTACCGGGACACCCGCTCCTACGAGCAGTACTTC
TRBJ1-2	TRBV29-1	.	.	CSVESGTGHGYTF	TGCAGCGTTGAATCCGGGACCGGGCATGGCTACACCTTC
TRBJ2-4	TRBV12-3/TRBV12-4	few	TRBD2	CASSFGLAGNIQYF	TGTGCCAGCAGTTTCGGCCTAGCGGGGAACATTCAGTACTTC
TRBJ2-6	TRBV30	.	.	CAWSPGGANVLTF	TGTGCCTGGAGTCCGGGGGGGGCCAACGTCCTGACTTTC
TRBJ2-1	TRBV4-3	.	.	CASSQDLYLDGEQFF	TGCGCCAGCAGCCAAGACCTATACCTAGATGGTGAGCAGTTCTTC
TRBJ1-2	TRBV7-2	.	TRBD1	CASSQSGGSGYTF	TGTGCCAGCAGCCAATCAGGGGGCAGTGGCTACACCTTC
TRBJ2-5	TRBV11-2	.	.	CASSRPGPQSVVETQYF	TGTGCCAGCAGCCGGCCGGGACCCCAATCGGTGGTAGAGACCCAGTACTTC
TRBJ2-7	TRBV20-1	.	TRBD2	CSANQAGLAYEQYF	TGCAGTGCTAATCAAGCGGGACTAGCTTACGAGCAGTACTTC
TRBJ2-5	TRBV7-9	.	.	CASSATPGLTEETQYF	TGTGCCAGCAGCGCCACCCCCGGACTTACGGAAGAGACCCAGTACTTC
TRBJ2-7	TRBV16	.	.	CASSQTGGPRREQYF	TGTGCCAGCAGCCAAACTGGGGGACCGCGTCGCGAGCAGTACTTC
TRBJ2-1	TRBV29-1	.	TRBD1	CSVGDRAYNEQFF	TGCAGCGTTGGGGACAGGGCGTACAATGAGCAGTTCTTC
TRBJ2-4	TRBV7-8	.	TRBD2	CASSGVGGVAKNIQYF	TGTGCCAGCAGCGGCGTGGGGGGGGTAGCCAAAAACATTCAGTACTTC
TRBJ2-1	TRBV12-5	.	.	CASVPGSTPYNEQFF	TGTGCTAGTGTCCCGGGATCAACACCATACAATGAGCAGTTCTTC
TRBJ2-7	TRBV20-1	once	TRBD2	CSAIRTGGYNEQYF	TGCAGTGCTATAAGGACGGGGGGGTACAATGAGCAGTACTTC
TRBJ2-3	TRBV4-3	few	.	CASSQDLLGGGTDTQYF	TGCGCCAGCAGCCAAGATCTTCTAGGAGGGGGTACAGATACGCAGTATTTT
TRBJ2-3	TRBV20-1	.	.	CSARVSLADAQYF	TGCAGTGCTAGAGTCTCGCTAGCAGATGCGCAGTATTTT
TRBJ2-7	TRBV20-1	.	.	CSAKHGPEQYF	TGCAGTGCCAAACATGGCCCGGAGCAGTACTTC
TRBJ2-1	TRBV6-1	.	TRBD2	CASSETLGGWNEQFF	TGTGCCAGCAGTGAGACGTTGGGGGGGTGGAATGAGCAGTTCTTC
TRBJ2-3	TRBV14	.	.	CASSQYVHTQYF	TGTGCCAGCAGCCAATACGTACATACGCAGTATTTT
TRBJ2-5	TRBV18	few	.	CASSQRQQETQYF	TGTGCCAGCTCACAGAGACAGCAAGAGACCCAGTACTTC
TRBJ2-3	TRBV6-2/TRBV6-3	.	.	CASTSPHRNTDTQYF	TGTGCCAGCACCTCGCCACACCGGAACACAGATACGCAGTATTTT
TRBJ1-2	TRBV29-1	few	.	CSASDGDYGYTF	TGCAGCGCGTCAGACGGGGACTATGGCTACACCTTC
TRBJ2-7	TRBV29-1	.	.	CSVVGDNTYEQYF	TGCAGCGTTGTAGGCGACAACACCTACGAGCAGTACTTC
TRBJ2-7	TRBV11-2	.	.	CASSARDGAYEQYF	TGTGCCAGCAGCGCCCGGGACGGAGCCTACGAGCAGTACTTC